This T cell receptor beta chain was observed in a study of T cell repertoires in cytomegalovirus infection (dated 2019 in TCRdb). About the investigation overall: Peptide stimulations targeted recently identified HLA-C-restricted CMV epitopes, whose presentation resists viral immunomodulation, together with well-studied HLA-B-restricted epitopes. Donor HLA type was relevant to the analysis, because carriage of CMV infection together with the matching HLA type was indicated by public TCR beta signatures.

The sequencer listed for this sample is Illumina HiSeq 1500. TCRdb's own reprocessing of the public reads used fastp at Q25 and MiXCR and kept productive beta chains. Every entry covers one CDR3 protein and lists the most common genes and DNA from its rows. Within this sample are some 590,000 distinct CDR3 sequences, with roughly 42% of them counted one time only. The top ten clonotypes cover about 48% of the sample. Of note for this clonotype: What this receptor recognizes is not known. Qualities for individual bases were not recorded, and no much larger clone is one base off.

The CDR3 runs 14 residues from the cysteine to the phenylalanine. Only CDR3 DNA is held: 42 bases, read in frame from base 1. From a lookup of the germline V gene, CDR1 and CDR2 are MGHRA and YSYEKL. Deletion took 4 bases off V and 5 bases off J, with a span of 15 bases between the germline ends. Paper-wide results and their limitations: In both this cohort and an independent roughly 350-donor cohort, the cumulative frequency of public TCR beta family members distinguished carriers of CMV infection plus the relevant HLA type. The ex vivo response was dominated by HLA-C-restricted CMV-specific TCR beta clonotypes, and the single most frequent clonotype in two of eight donors was supplied by these HLA-C-restricted clonotypes.

The treatment or condition label here, explained by the study, means: in vitro stimulation with specific CMV peptide epitopes to enrich CMV-specific T cells. The sequence came from a human donor in good health (CMV status not recorded). Some clones in this sample may be carry-over from other donors' samples. This sample comprised cultured PBMCs, obtained from culture after CMV antigen stimulation. Recombination connected TRBV4-1 to TRBJ2-7; the D segment could be TRBD1, given 5 matching bases. The nucleotides are TGCGCCAGCAGCCGGCGGCAGGGAAGCGACGAGCAGTACTTC. Its protein product is CASSRRQGSDEQYF.